Each of the 12 T cell receptor beta chains below was sequenced from the same sample in a study of blood T cells in healthy people across ages (dated by TCRdb to the mid-2010s). The library was produced with 5' RACE. The sequencer was an Illumina HiSeq 2500. A second PCR of roughly 7 to 11 cycles was performed with a sample-barcoded 5' primer and a J-beta primer mix. Using fastp trimming at Q25 and MiXCR clonotype assembly, TCRdb reanalyzed the public sequencing data and kept in-frame beta chains. For every CDR3 protein sequence, its rows merge into one entry that carries the most common genes and DNA. The sample profile shows approximately 1.5 million distinct CDR3 sequences; around 36% of them were found once. About 11% of the sample belongs to the ten largest clones. The material sequenced was blood. The receptor set was obtained from a woman in her thirties in good health.

V gene TRBV5-5 combines with J gene TRBJ1-2, with unresolved D. CDR3 length: 14 amino acids. Germline CDR1 reads SGHKS; CDR2 reads YYEKEE (reference sequence). Deletions cut 0 bases from V and 4 bases from J, with 10 bases between. The CDR3 DNA sequence: TGTGCCAGCAGCTTGGCCGCGGGAAGCTATGGCTACACCTTC. Amino acids: CASSLAAGSYGYTF.

This clonotype has just a few counts. The chain uses TRBV4-2 and TRBJ1-1; D not resolved. The CDR3 extends over 15 amino acids. The V gene lost 3 bases and the J gene lost 5 bases, with 16 bases spanning the gap. Germline CDR1 LGHNA, CDR2 YNFKEQ. CDR3 bases: TGTGCCAGCAGCCAGCCGGCTTCCTCGCGGACTGAAGCTTTCTTT. Translation gives CASSQPASSRTEAFF.

This clonotype was counted a few times. The CDR3: CASSPRDRVDYGYTF. The CDR3 coding sequence is TGTGCCAGTAGTCCCCGGGACAGGGTTGACTATGGCTACACCTTC. V gene TRBV19 combines with J gene TRBJ1-2; 9 bases are a match to TRBD1. The CDR3 spans 15 residues. Germline CDR1 is LNHDA and CDR2 is SQIVND (reference sequence). V dropped 5 bases and J dropped 3; count of bases not matched to a gene: 7.

The chain couples TRBV7-2 to TRBJ2-3; the match to TRBD2 covers 10 bases. V lost 0 bases to trimming and J lost 0 bases; unmatched junction nucleotides: 6. Germline loops: CDR1 SGHTA, CDR2 FQGNSA. The CDR3 sequence is 18 residues long. The DNA for the CDR3 is TGTGCCAGCAGCTTAGCGGTAATAGCGGGGGGAAGCACAGATACGCAGTATTTT. This gives the protein CASSLAVIAGGSTDTQYF.

This clonotype was counted between two and nine times. The V call is TRBV27, the J call TRBJ2-1; D is perhaps TRBD2 (5 bases). In germline, CDR1 is MNHEY, CDR2 SMNVEV (reference sequence). Trimming pared 2 bases from V and 8 bases from J, leaving 10 bases between. The CDR3 extends over 13 amino acids. The CDR3 spells CASSLPTSHEQFF. CDR3 bases: TGTGCCAGCAGTTTACCTACTAGTCATGAGCAGTTCTTC.

This chain links TRBV4-2 with TRBJ2-1, with TRBD2 matching over 10 bases. The CDR3 spans 17 residues. Germline assignment: CDR1 LGHNA and CDR2 YNFKEQ. V lost 1 base and J lost 4; bases outside the gene matches: 7. DNA of the CDR3: TGTGCCAGCAGCCAAGCTACTAGCGGGATTACTTACAATGAGCAGTTCTTC. It yields the protein CASSQATSGITYNEQFF.

This clonotype was observed at least ten times. The chain uses TRBV29-1 and TRBJ2-5; perhaps D is TRBD1 or TRBD2 (5 bases each). The CDR3 runs to 13 residues. CDR1 is SQVTM, CDR2 ANQGSEA, per germline. Trimming took 5 bases from V and 5 from J, leaving 15 bases between them. CDR3 nucleotides: TGCAGCGTTAAGCCGGGACGGAGGGAGACCCAGTACTTC. Translated, it gives CSVKPGRRETQYF.

The chain is built from TRBV28 and TRBJ2-4; either TRBD1 or TRBD2 may fit D (5 bases each). Gene TRBJ2-7 matches the end of the DNA better, so the J call may be wrong. CDR3 size: 15 residues. In germline, CDR1 is MDHEN, CDR2 SYDVKM. CDR3 protein: CASSPWDHREGEQYF. CDR3 DNA: TGTGCCAGCAGTCCCTGGGACCATCGGGAAGGCGAGCAGTACTTC.

With respect to this clonotype: The germline gene is not matched at one end of the junction; a read error may be the cause. The chain employs TRBV12-3 or TRBV12-4 and TRBJ1-2; D gene unclear. The CDR3 is 14 residues long. CDR3 bases: TGTGCCTGCAGTTATGACCCTGACGACTATGGCTACACCTTC. As protein: CACSYDPDDYGYTF.

This clonotype came up many times. V is TRBV5-5 and J is TRBJ2-5; D is ambiguous. Looked up from germline, CDR1 is SGHKS and CDR2 is YYEKEE (reference sequence). V was cut by 4 bases and J by 5 bases, with 12 bases left in between. The CDR3 loop spans 13 amino acids. The CDR3 protein is CASSLVQRETQYF. CDR3 bases: TGTGCCAGCAGCCTCGTCCAGAGGGAGACCCAGTACTTC.

A few counts support this clonotype. V usage is TRBV27 and J usage is TRBJ2-7, with a weak D call TRBD1 (6 bases). Germline V gene lookup returns CDR1 MNHEY and CDR2 SMNVEV (reference sequence). The ends were cut back, 2 bases at V and 5 bases at J, with 10 bases in the middle. The CDR3 has 13 residues. The CDR3 DNA reads TGTGCCAGCAGTTTACAACAGGGTAACGAGCAGTACTTC. Protein: CASSLQQGNEQYF.

This clonotype was found a few times. J is TRBJ2-1 and V is TRBV5-5, with 8 bases matching TRBD2. This CDR3 region has 15 residues. Germline V gene lookup returns CDR1 SGHKS and CDR2 YYEKEE (reference sequence). J gave up 6 bases and V 4 bases, and 9 bases lay outside the gene matches. CDR3: CASSVSSGTSNEQFF. The CDR3 DNA follows: TGTGCCAGCAGCGTTTCCTCCGGGACTAGCAATGAGCAGTTCTTC.